Below, 2 T cell receptor beta chains from the same sample are listed, as sequenced in a study of blood T cell repertoires in COVID-19. Assay used: immunoSEQ multiplex PCR; TCRdb lists only in-frame clones, some missing. The profile shows about 210,000 clones, about nine tenths of them singletons. Material for sequencing was PBMCs or T cells enriched from blood (not recorded which). The source is a man between 18 and 35 years old with acute COVID-19.

The chain employs TRBV11-3 and TRBJ2-7, with D perhaps TRBD2 (5 bases). CDR3 length: 12 amino acids. V was pared by 5 bases and J by 4 bases, with 9 bases between. The germline V gene encodes CDR1 SGHNT and CDR2 YENEEA. CDR3 residues: CASSGSGYEQYF. The CDR3 DNA follows: TGTGCCAGCAGCGGGAGTGGTTACGAGCAGTACTTC.

This chain uses TRBV6-5 with TRBJ2-7; TRBD2 might be the D (7 bases). Trimming removed 0 bases at V and 1 base at J, with 13 bases between. The length of the CDR3 is 16 residues. CDR1 and CDR2 (germline): MNHEY, SVGAGI. The CDR3 sequence is CASSYSEGGLSYEQYF. For the CDR3, the DNA is TGTGCCAGCAGTTACTCCGAGGGGGGGCTATCCTACGAGCAGTACTTC.